This passage covers 10 T cell receptor beta chains from one sample sequenced in a study of blood T cell repertoires in COVID-19. Sequencing was performed with immunoSEQ multiplex PCR; in TCRdb, only in-frame clones are kept and a portion is missing. The sample lists 85,000 to 110,000 clones; approximately 86% were seen once. The sequenced material came from peripheral blood. The receptors originated from a human donor in a cohort sampled during active COVID-19.

The chain links TRBV4-3 to TRBJ2-1, with TRBD2 identical over 10 bases. V was clipped by 0 bases and J by 0 bases; unmatched bases: 14. The germline CDR1 and CDR2 sequences are LGHNA and YSLEER. The CDR3 length is 21 residues. The CDR3 region has the DNA TGCGCCAGCAGCCAAGAGTGGAGTTATGCTAGCGGGAGTCACTCCTACAATGAGCAGTTCTTC. It translates to CASSQEWSYASGSHSYNEQFF.

This clone was detected only a few times. This chain joins TRBV4-1 and TRBJ1-1; 7 positions match TRBD1. V was clipped by 4 bases and J by 4 bases; unmatched bases: 15. This CDR3 has 17 amino acids. CDR1 is MGHRA, CDR2 YSYEKL, per germline. The CDR3 bases are TGCGCCAGCAGCCGAGTGACAGGGAGGCGTCAGAGCACTGAAGCTTTCTTT. Translating it yields CASSRVTGRRQSTEAFF.

The chain couples TRBV6-4 to TRBJ1-1; 11 bases agree with TRBD1. V shed 4 bases and J 7 bases; nucleotides not matched to a gene: 8. CDR1 and CDR2 (germline): MRHNA, SNTAGT. The CDR3 totals 15 residues. This chain's CDR3 is CASSAGTGGWGEAFF. DNA for the CDR3: TGTGCCAGCAGTGCTGGGACAGGGGGGTGGGGTGAAGCTTTCTTT.

This clone was detected only once. CDR3 DNA: TGTGCCAGCAGCGGCTCGGACAGGGCTGGGATCTACGAGCAGTACTTC. As protein: CASSGSDRAGIYEQYF. V and J are TRBV7-2 and TRBJ2-7; 8 bases map to TRBD1. Germline-derived CDR1 and CDR2 are SGHTA and FQGNSA. This CDR3 is built from 16 residues. V trimming: 5 bases; J trimming: 3 bases; junction bases outside the gene matches: 12.

The chain couples TRBV20-1 to TRBJ2-1; 10 bases map to TRBD2. The CDR3 is 15 residues long. CDR1 and CDR2 (germline): DFQATT, SNEGSKA (reference sequence). V was clipped by 3 bases and J by 8 bases; unmatched bases: 10. CDR3 nucleotide sequence: TGCAGTGCTAGTTACCCCCTTACTAGCGGGGATGAGCAGTTCTTC. It yields the protein CSASYPLTSGDEQFF.

The chain has TRBV18 and TRBJ1-4; perhaps TRBD1 as D (6 bases). V was pared by 2 bases and J by 2 bases, with 15 bases between. The CDR3 is 17 amino acids. Germline V gene lookup returns CDR1 KGHSH and CDR2 LQKENI. In DNA form, the CDR3 reads TGTGCCAGCTCACCATCCCAACAGGGTGTGACTAATGAAAAACTGTTTTTT. Its protein product is CASSPSQQGVTNEKLFF.

The chain carries TRBV5-1 and TRBJ2-3; D is possibly TRBD1 (6 bases). CDR3 length equals 13 residues. The V end lost 4 bases, the J end lost 6 bases, and 12 bases lay between the germline ends. Germline V lookup: CDR1 SGHRS, CDR2 YFSETQ. CDR3 sequence (DNA): TGCGCCAGCAGCCGAACAGGGCAGGATACGCAGTATTTT. It codes for CASSRTGQDTQYF. The full variable domain, its missing parts supplied by reference TRBV5-1 and TRBJ2-3, is KAGVTQTPRYLIKTRGQQVTLSCSPISGHRSVSWYQQTPGQGLQFLFEYFSETQRNKGNFPGRFSGRQFSNSRSEMNVSTLELGDSALYLCASSRTGQDTQYFGPGTRLTVL.

The J gene is TRBJ2-7, the V gene TRBV28; 9 nucleotides align to TRBD1. CDR3 size: 15 residues. Germline CDR1 MDHEN, CDR2 SYDVKM. Unmatched junction bases numbered 7, after V lost 6 bases and J lost 1 base. The CDR3 bases are TGTGCCAGCAGGCCCCCCGGGACAGGGTCCTACGAGCAGTACTTC. Translated: CASRPPGTGSYEQYF.

This rearrangement joins TRBV9 to TRBJ2-7; D unresolved. Trimming left V 2 bases short and J 3 bases short, with 18 bases between. This CDR3 is built from 16 residues. Germline-derived CDR1 and CDR2 are SGDLS and YYNGEE. CDR3 protein: CASSVGQAGGVYEQYF. As DNA, the CDR3 is TGTGCCAGCAGCGTCGGCCAGGCCGGTGGTGTCTACGAGCAGTACTTC.

This clone occurred once. This sequence joins TRBV12-3 or TRBV12-4 and TRBJ2-7; D is uncertain. The CDR3 spans 13 residues. V lost 5 bases and J 3 bases, leaving 11 bases between the germline ends. The CDR3 sequence: CASSPRSGYEQYF. The CDR3 nucleotides are TGTGCCAGCAGTCCCCGGTCCGGCTACGAGCAGTACTTC.